These 10 T cell receptor beta chains came from one sample sequenced in a study of blood T cell repertoires in COVID-19 (dated by TCRdb to 2020 to 2022). The receptor library was made with the immunoSEQ multiplex PCR assay. In TCRdb, the immuneACCESS table is reduced to in-frame sequences with V and J assigned. These tables do not hold every clone; where another copy was compared, an unresolved V gene accounts for under half, and the others remain unexplained. The sample table records 200,000 or so clones; approximately 84% of these occur just once. Nearly 4.5% of the sample rests with the top ten. Sequencing was performed on peripheral blood. These TCRs come from a man aged 50 or older with acute or convalescent COVID-19.

This clone has a handful of counts. The rearrangement links TRBV5-4 to TRBJ1-2; D gene unclear. CDR1 is SGHNT, CDR2 YYREEE, per germline (reference sequence). The CDR3 consists of 13 residues. The ends were cut back, 0 bases at V and 4 bases at J, with 7 bases in the middle. The CDR3 bases are TGTGCCAGCAGCTTGGCCAACAGCTATGGCTACACCTTC. This encodes CASSLANSYGYTF.

The chain recombines TRBV10-3 with TRBJ2-1; possible D gene TRBD1, 6 bases. This CDR3 comprises 14 residues. Germline-derived CDR1 and CDR2 are ENHRY and SYGVKD. With 0 bases removed from V and 6 bases from J, the gap between germline ends came to 9 bases. CDR3 bases: TGTGCCATCAGTGAGTCCGGGACACGCAATGAGCAGTTCTTC. It encodes CAISESGTRNEQFF.

This clone was observed a handful of times. V usage is TRBV7-3 and J usage is TRBJ2-1, with D perhaps TRBD2 (5 bases). The CDR3 loop spans 15 amino acids. CDR1 and CDR2 (germline): SGHTA, FQGTGA. Deletions cut 3 bases from V and 0 bases from J, with 9 bases between. The CDR3 protein is CASSLDSNSYNEQFF. The DNA for the CDR3 is TGTGCCAGCAGCTTGGACTCAAACTCCTACAATGAGCAGTTCTTC.

This rearrangement joins TRBV7-9 to TRBJ1-1, with D tentatively TRBD1 (6 bases). This CDR3 region has 15 residues. V was cut by 5 bases and J by 0 bases, with 13 bases left in between. In germline, CDR1 is SEHNR, CDR2 FQNEAQ (reference sequence). The CDR3 spells CASSPQGIMNTEAFF. DNA for the CDR3: TGTGCCAGCAGCCCCCAGGGGATCATGAACACTGAAGCTTTCTTT.

The rearrangement joins TRBV3-1 (or the pseudogene TRBV3-2) to TRBJ1-6, with 7 bases lining up with TRBD1. Germline CDR1 is LGHDT and CDR2 is YNNKEL (reference sequence). V was pared by 6 bases and J by 7 bases, with 3 bases of the junction left unmatched. The CDR3 consists of 13 residues. The CDR3 loop is CASRQGTNSPLHF. CDR3 coding DNA: TGTGCCAGCAGACAGGGGACCAATTCACCCCTCCACTTT.

V is TRBV14 and J is TRBJ1-6; 7 bases are a match to TRBD1. This CDR3 comprises 16 residues. The junction had 8 bases not matched to a gene; V was cut back by 2 bases and J by 7 bases. The germline CDR1 and CDR2 sequences are SGHDN and FVKESK. The CDR3 protein is CASSQLWDSGNSPLHF. Written as DNA, the CDR3 is TGTGCCAGCAGCCAACTTTGGGACAGTGGGAATTCACCCCTCCACTTT.

This clone appeared once. The chain links TRBV19 to TRBJ1-4; TRBD1 matches at 8 bases. CDR1 and CDR2 from the germline V gene are LNHDA and SQIVND (reference sequence). Trimming cost V 7 bases and J 4 bases; bases outside gene matches: 8. The CDR3 covers 15 residues. The CDR3 bases are TGTGCCAGTACTTGGACAGGGCGCCGTAATGAAAAACTGTTTTTT. Translating gives CASTWTGRRNEKLFF.

This clone was counted once. The gene calls are TRBV27 and TRBJ1-2; tentative D call: TRBD1 (6 bases). CDR3 length: 15 amino acids. The germline gives CDR1 MNHEY, CDR2 SMNVEV (reference sequence). The V gene lost 5 bases and the J gene lost 4 bases, with 17 bases spanning the gap. CDR3 amino acids: CASSLHATGSYGYTF. The CDR3 DNA reads as TGTGCCAGCAGTCTCCACGCCACAGGGAGCTATGGCTACACCTTC.

This clone was observed once. V usage is TRBV7-9 and J usage is TRBJ2-3, with TRBD2 matching over 7 bases. This CDR3 is built from 15 residues. With V trimmed by 1 base and J by 2 bases, 3 bases remained unmatched. Germline assignment: CDR1 SEHNR and CDR2 FQNEAQ (reference sequence). The CDR3 loop reads CASSLEAGYTDTQYF. CDR3 bases: TGTGCCAGCAGCTTAGAAGCGGGGTACACAGATACGCAGTATTTT.

The V call is TRBV7-9, the J call TRBJ1-1, with a possible D match to TRBD1 (5 bases). The germline V and J ends were trimmed by 6 bases and 2 bases, with 22 bases remaining between them. The CDR3 covers 17 residues. CDR1 SEHNR and CDR2 FQNEAQ come from the germline V gene (reference sequence). This CDR3 is CASRPPGHPQGNTEAFF. CDR3 in DNA: TGTGCCAGCAGGCCGCCCGGCCACCCCCAGGGAAACACTGAAGCTTTCTTT.